These T cell receptor beta chains were read from a single sample in a study of CD8+CD57+ T cells in acquired aplastic anemia. In TCRdb, the reads were re-called with MiXCR into one record per CDR3 protein. The table shows around 170,000 distinct CDR3 sequences, with less than 60% occurring only once. The sample consisted of sorted CD4+, CD8+, or CD8+CD57+ T cells (not recorded which) from PBMCs. These receptors came from a human donor with aplastic anemia. Each CDR3 is given with its conserved first and last residue.

len | j_gene | v_gene | CDR3aa
14 | TRBJ2-1 | TRBV4-3 | CASSQQVLGREQFF
16 | TRBJ2-3 | TRBV7-9 | CASSLVGTRPLYTQYF
13 | TRBJ2-5 | TRBV10-2 | CASSEVRQESQYF
13 | TRBJ1-2 | TRBV6-1 | CASSEGREVGYTF
14 | TRBJ1-4 | TRBV6-2/TRBV6-3 | CASSNTWGEEKLFF
17 | TRBJ2-3 | TRBV15 | CATSRDQLVGFSDTQYF
17 | TRBJ2-7 | TRBV12-5 | CASGGGQGSSLSYEQYF
14 | TRBJ2-1 | TRBV19 | CASSAGTPYNEQFF
16 | TRBJ2-7 | TRBV10-3 | CAISVHLASGSYEQYF
15 | TRBJ2-5 | TRBV7-2 | CASSNRAMGQETQYF
15 | TRBJ1-3 | TRBV2 | CASSDKGASGNTIYF
17 | TRBJ2-7 | TRBV11-2 | CASSLKIPSSGSYEQYF
16 | TRBJ2-7 | TRBV19 | CASSPHARTGGYEQYF
15 | TRBJ1-1 | TRBV20-1 | CSAPRGFLGNTEAFF
15 | TRBJ1-4 | TRBV19 | CASSLGTLHMNQLFF
13 | TRBJ1-1 | TRBV7-3 | CASASTGVTEAFF
16 | TRBJ2-3 | TRBV4-3 | CASSQVGGGVTDTQYF
13 | TRBJ1-2 | TRBV4-1 | CASSQGVWGGYTF
13 | TRBJ1-6 | TRBV5-1 | CASSLGLGGPLHF
15 | TRBJ2-3 | TRBV15 | CATSRETGLAGWQYF
13 | TRBJ2-7 | TRBV20-1 | CSASDDRYYEQYF
13 | TRBJ1-5 | TRBV5-1 | CASSQYSNQPQHF
13 | TRBJ1-1 | TRBV2 | CASKDYLNTEAFF
14 | TRBJ2-5 | TRBV6-5 | CASSYLQGGETQYF
15 | TRBJ1-1 | TRBV5-4 | CASSQIGPGGTEAFF
16 | TRBJ2-5 | TRBV4-3 | CASSQANGAAQETQYF
14 | TRBJ1-4 | TRBV15 | CATSRGHANEKLFF
17 | TRBJ1-6 | TRBV5-4 | CASSLKVSGTSDSPLHF
14 | TRBJ2-7 | TRBV2 | CASRVGGTAYEQYF
14 | TRBJ2-2 | TRBV29-1 | CSVVSDSNTGELFF
13 | TRBJ1-1 | TRBV29-1 | CSVDGTGNTEAFF
15 | TRBJ2-1 | TRBV5-1 | CASRRTGDAYNEQFF
17 | TRBJ2-7 | TRBV6-5 | CASSYSFPGAGLTRQYF
13 | TRBJ1-2 | TRBV7-2 | CASSLGLQYGYTF
15 | TRBJ2-5 | TRBV19 | CASKGLAGGQETQYF
15 | TRBJ2-1 | TRBV7-6 | CASSYLAGLVNEQFF
15 | TRBJ2-7 | TRBV11-2 | CASSLEINSLYEQYF
13 | TRBJ1-2 | TRBV7-2 | CASSPTEGYGYTF
14 | TRBJ1-5 | TRBV6-1 | CASSHDRSNQPQHF
12 | TRBJ2-7 | TRBV29-1 | CSVAGHNYEQYF